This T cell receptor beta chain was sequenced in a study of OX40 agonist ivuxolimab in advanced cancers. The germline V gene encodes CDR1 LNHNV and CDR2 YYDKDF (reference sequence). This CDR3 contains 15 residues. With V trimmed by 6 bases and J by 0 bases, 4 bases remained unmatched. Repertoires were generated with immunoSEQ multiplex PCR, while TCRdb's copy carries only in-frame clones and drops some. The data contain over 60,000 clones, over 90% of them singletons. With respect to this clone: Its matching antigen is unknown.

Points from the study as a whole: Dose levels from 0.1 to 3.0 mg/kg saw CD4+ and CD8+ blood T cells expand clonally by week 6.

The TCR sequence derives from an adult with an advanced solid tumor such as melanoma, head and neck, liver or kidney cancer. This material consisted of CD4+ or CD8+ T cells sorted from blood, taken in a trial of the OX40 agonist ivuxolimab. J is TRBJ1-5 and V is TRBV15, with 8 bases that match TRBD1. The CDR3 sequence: CATRMTGDSNQPQHF. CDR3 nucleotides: TGTGCCACCAGGATGACAGGGGATAGCAATCAGCCCCAGCATTTT.